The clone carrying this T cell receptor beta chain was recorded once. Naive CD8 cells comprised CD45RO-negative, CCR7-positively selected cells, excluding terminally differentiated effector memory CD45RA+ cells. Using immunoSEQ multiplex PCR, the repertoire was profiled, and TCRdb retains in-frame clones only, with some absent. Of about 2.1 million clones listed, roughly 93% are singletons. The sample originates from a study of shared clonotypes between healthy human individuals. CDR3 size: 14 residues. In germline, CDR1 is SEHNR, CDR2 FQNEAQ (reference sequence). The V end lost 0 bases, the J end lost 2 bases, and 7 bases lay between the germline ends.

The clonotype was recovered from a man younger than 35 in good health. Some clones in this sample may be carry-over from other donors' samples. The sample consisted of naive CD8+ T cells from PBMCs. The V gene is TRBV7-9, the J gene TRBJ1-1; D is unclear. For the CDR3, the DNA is TGTGCCAGCAGCTTAGCGGCGACAAACACTGAAGCTTTCTTT. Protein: CASSLAATNTEAFF. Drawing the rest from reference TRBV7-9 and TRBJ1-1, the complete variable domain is DTGVSQNPRHKITKRGQNVTFRCDPISEHNRLYWYRQTLGQGPEFLTYFQNEAQLEKSRLLSDRFSAERPKGSFSTLEIQRTEQGDSAMYLCASSLAATNTEAFFGQGTRLTVV.